This TCR beta chain was profiled in a study of CD8 T cells in ankylosing spondylitis. V lost 3 bases to trimming and J lost 3 bases; unmatched junction nucleotides: 6. The germline V gene encodes CDR1 SGHDT and CDR2 YYEEEE. The CDR3 consists of 16 residues. In regard to this clonotype: The target antigen is unknown.

Whole-study results and caveats: Clones linked to disease, bearing a CD8+ phenotype, were relatively rare in peripheral blood. Reportedly, disease-linked clones are significantly enriched in ankylosing spondylitis patients' matched synovial fluid. What appeared characteristic of ankylosing spondylitis blood was a TCR beta motif of eight highly homologous variants.

Each TCR beta library was made by quantitative 5'-RACE that incorporated molecular barcodes. In TCRdb, the 5' RACE reads were re-called with MiXCR into one record per CDR3 protein. The sample comprises about 500,000 distinct CDR3 sequences, approximately 12% of which are singletons, and 6.8% rests with the top ten. Sequencing was carried out using blood, either unsorted or a sorted T cell fraction (not recorded which). The receptor was derived from a male donor with ankylosing spondylitis. This rearrangement joins TRBV5-6 to TRBJ2-2; 9 bases map to TRBD2. The CDR3 region is CASSSSSGVYTGELFF. The CDR3 DNA reads as TGTGCCAGCAGCTCCTCTAGCGGGGTATACACCGGGGAGCTGTTTTTT.